This T cell receptor beta chain was captured in a study of blood T cell repertoires in COVID-19. Across the whole study: There were acute and convalescent COVID-19 samples, and they came from the United States, Italy and Spain. T cells, B-cell-depleted T cells, or PBMCs provided the cDNA or gDNA that served as material.

Trimming pared 2 bases from V and 1 base from J, leaving 8 bases between. Per germline, CDR1 LGHDT and CDR2 YNNKEL (reference sequence). CDR3 size: 14 residues. Only one count was recorded for this clone. As processed by the authors: Amplifying reference gene primers gave estimates of nucleated cell counts. Only in-frame clones appear in the TCRdb table, and some are missing; sequencing was by immunoSEQ multiplex PCR. The DNA was the basis for D and trimming; V, J and clone size are from that table. The sample has 200,000 to 300,000 clones, 83% seen once. The sequencing sample was made of peripheral blood. The TCR sequence derives from a human donor in a cohort sampled during active COVID-19. The chain uses TRBV3-1 (or the pseudogene TRBV3-2) and TRBJ1-1; D is unclear. Here the CDR3 reads CASSQLSQNTEAFF. In DNA form, the CDR3 reads TGTGCCAGCAGCCAATTATCACAGAACACTGAAGCTTTCTTT.